This T cell receptor (beta chain) comes out of a study of CD8+ T cells in alopecia areata. Study overall: The authors scored treated patients' severity by affected scalp percentage.

cDNA prepared by RNA extraction and subsequent reverse transcription served as the template for sequencing. Sequencing was performed with immunoSEQ multiplex PCR; in TCRdb, only in-frame clones are kept and a portion is missing. The sample consists of about 280,000 clones, 55% to 75% of them appearing once. The germline V gene encodes CDR1 SGDLS and CDR2 YYNGEE. This CDR3 has 15 residues. The V end was cut by 4 bases, the J end by 5 bases, with 18 bases between. As regards this clone: Its antigen is as yet unknown.

Treatment given: oral pan-JAK inhibitor, 5-10 mg twice daily. Study observations and caveats: Compared with mice, patients displayed less clear TCR sharing, possibly for HLA-related reasons. Across lesional scalp, and particularly alopecia totalis/universalis, clonality surpassed that of normal scalp.

This chain connects TRBV9 to TRBJ2-5; D unresolved. The sequences come from CD4+ T cells sorted from blood, collected at week 24, from a patient treated with tofacitinib. The TCR comes from a human donor with alopecia areata. In DNA form, the CDR3 reads TGTGCCAGCAGCCCTTGGGCGGCGGTGAGGGAGACCCAGTACTTC. Amino acids: CASSPWAAVRETQYF.